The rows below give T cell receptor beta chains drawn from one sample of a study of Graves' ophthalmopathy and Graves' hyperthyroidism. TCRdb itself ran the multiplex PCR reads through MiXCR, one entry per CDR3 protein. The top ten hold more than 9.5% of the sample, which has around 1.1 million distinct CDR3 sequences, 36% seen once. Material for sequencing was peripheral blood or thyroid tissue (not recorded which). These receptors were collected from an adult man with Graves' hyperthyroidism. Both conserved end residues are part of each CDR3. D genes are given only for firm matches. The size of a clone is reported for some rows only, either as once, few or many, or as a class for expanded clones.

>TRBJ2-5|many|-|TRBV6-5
CASSTRRGQETQYF
TGTGCCAGCAGTACCCGCAGGGGACAAGAGACCCAGTACTTC
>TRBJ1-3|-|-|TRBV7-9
CASSLVDRNRRGNTIYF
TGTGCCAGCAGCTTGGTAGACAGAAACAGAAGAGGAAACACCATATATTTT
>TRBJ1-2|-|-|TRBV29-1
CSAGRGGYTF
TGCAGCGCCGGACGGGGTGGCTACACCTTC
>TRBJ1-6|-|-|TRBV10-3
CAIRTDNSPLHF
TGTGCCATCAGGACGGATAATTCACCCCTCCACTTT
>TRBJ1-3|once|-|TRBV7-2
CASSLALYDSMNTIYF
TGTGCCAGCAGCTTAGCGCTCTACGACAGCATGAACACCATATATTTT
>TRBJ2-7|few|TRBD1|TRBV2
CASRPDRGLFEQYF
TGTGCCAGCAGACCCGACAGGGGGCTATTCGAGCAGTACTTC
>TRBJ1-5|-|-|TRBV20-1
CSARVVGNQPQHF
TGCAGTGCTAGAGTCGTCGGCAATCAGCCCCAGCATTTT
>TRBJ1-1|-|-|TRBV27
CASSTAGIILDEAFF
TGTGCCAGCAGTACCGCAGGGATAATTTTGGATGAAGCTTTCTTT
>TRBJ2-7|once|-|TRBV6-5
CASSHPLPTQGFRSYEQYF
TGTGCCAGCAGCCATCCACTCCCTACGCAGGGTTTCAGATCGTACGAGCAGTACTTC
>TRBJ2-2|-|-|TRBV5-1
CASSYGVGVSTGELFF
TGCGCCAGCAGTTATGGGGTCGGGGTCTCGACCGGGGAGCTGTTTTTT
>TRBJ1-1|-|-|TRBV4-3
CASSQERQSGITEAFF
TGCGCCAGCAGCCAAGAACGACAGTCGGGGATCACTGAAGCTTTCTTT
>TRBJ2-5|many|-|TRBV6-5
CASSTAGETQYF
TGTGCCAGCAGCACGGCCGGGGAGACCCAGTACTTC
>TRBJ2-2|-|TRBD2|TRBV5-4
CASSLGLAEYTGELFF
TGTGCCAGCAGCTTGGGGCTAGCGGAGTACACCGGGGAGCTGTTTTTT
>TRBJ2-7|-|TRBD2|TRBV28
CASAVAGPYEQYF
TGTGCCAGCGCTGTAGCGGGACCCTACGAGCAGTACTTC
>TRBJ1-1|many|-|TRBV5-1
CASSDGHRVNTEAFF
TGCGCCAGCAGCGACGGACACCGAGTGAACACTGAAGCTTTCTTT
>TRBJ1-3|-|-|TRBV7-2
CASSLTNGNTIYF
TGTGCCAGCAGCTTGACAAACGGAAACACCATATATTTT
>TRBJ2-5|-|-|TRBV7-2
CASSFENTGISETQYF
TGTGCCAGCAGCTTCGAAAACACAGGGATTTCGGAGACCCAGTACTTC
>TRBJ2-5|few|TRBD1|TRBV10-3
CASSYRGAGETQYF
TGTGCCAGCAGTTACAGGGGGGCTGGAGAGACCCAGTACTTC
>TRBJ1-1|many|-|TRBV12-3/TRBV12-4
CASSLGGIEAFF
TGTGCCAGCAGCTTGGGGGGTATTGAAGCTTTCTTT
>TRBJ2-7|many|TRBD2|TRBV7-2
CASSWTTFAGGPATKQYF
TGTGCCAGCAGCTGGACGACTTTCGCGGGAGGGCCCGCGACCAAGCAGTACTTC
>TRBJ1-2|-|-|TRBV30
CAWSRGYGYTF
TGTGCCTGGAGTCGGGGTTATGGCTACACCTTC
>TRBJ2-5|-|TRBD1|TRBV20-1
CSAPRTDRGRETQYF
TGCAGTGCCCCTAGAACAGACAGGGGGCGGGAGACCCAGTACTTC
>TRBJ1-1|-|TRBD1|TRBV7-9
CASSFGTGTTEAFF
TGTGCCAGCAGCTTTGGGACAGGAACCACTGAAGCTTTCTTT
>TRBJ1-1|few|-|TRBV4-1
CASSQRVGNYKDTEAFF
TGCGCCAGCAGCCAAAGGGTCGGAAATTATAAGGACACTGAAGCTTTCTTT
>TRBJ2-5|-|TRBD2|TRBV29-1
CSVEREVHGETQYF
TGCAGCGTTGAGCGGGAGGTACATGGGGAGACCCAGTACTTC
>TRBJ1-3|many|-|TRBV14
CASSHAGGNTIYF
TGTGCCAGCAGCCATGCAGGAGGAAACACCATATATTTT
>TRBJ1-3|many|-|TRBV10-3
CAISDQGPHSGNTIYF
TGTGCCATCAGTGATCAGGGGCCCCATTCGGGAAACACCATATATTTT
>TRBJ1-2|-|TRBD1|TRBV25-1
CASSESPGQGHGYTF
TGTGCCAGCAGTGAATCCCCGGGACAGGGGCATGGCTACACCTTC
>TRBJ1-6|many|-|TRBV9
CASSVMQNASPLHF
TGTGCCAGCAGCGTCATGCAGAATGCTTCACCCCTCCACTTT
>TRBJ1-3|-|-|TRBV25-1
CASSLTGRSNTIYF
TGTGCCAGCAGTTTGACAGGTCGGTCGAACACCATATATTTT
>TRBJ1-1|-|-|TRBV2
CASSEAATEAFF
TGTGCCAGCAGTGAAGCGGCAACTGAAGCTTTCTTT
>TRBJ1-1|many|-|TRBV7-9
CASSLVRLEAFF
TGTGCCAGCAGCTTAGTCCGCCTTGAAGCTTTCTTT
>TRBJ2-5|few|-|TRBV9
CASSVGGRALETQYF
TGTGCCAGCAGCGTAGGGGGCAGGGCCCTCGAGACCCAGTACTTC
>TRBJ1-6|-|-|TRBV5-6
CASRLSPWNSPLHF
TGTGCCAGTAGGCTTTCGCCCTGGAATTCACCCCTCCACTTT
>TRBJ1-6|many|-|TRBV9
CASSFGESSYNSPLHF
TGTGCCAGCAGTTTCGGGGAGAGCTCCTATAATTCACCCCTCCACTTT
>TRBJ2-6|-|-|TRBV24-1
CATSVGDLSGANVLTF
TGTGCCACCAGCGTAGGGGACCTCTCTGGGGCCAACGTCCTGACTTTC
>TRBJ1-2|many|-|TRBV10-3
CAIISGSNGYTF
TGTGCCATCATTTCGGGGAGCAACGGCTACACCTTC
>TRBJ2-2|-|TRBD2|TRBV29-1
CSVDGTSGSRTGELFF
TGCAGCGTTGATGGGACTAGCGGGAGTCGTACCGGGGAGCTGTTTTTT
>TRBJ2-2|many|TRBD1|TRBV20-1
CSARRTGPGELFF
TGCAGTGCTAGAAGGACAGGGCCCGGGGAGCTGTTTTTT
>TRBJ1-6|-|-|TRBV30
CACLQGQNSPLHF
TGTGCCTGTCTTCAGGGGCAGAATTCACCCCTCCACTTT
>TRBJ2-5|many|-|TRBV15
CATSRRDVAVETQYF
TGTGCCACCAGCAGGCGGGACGTAGCGGTGGAGACCCAGTACTTC
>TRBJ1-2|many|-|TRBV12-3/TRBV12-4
CASSPMGAGADGYTF
TGTGCCAGCAGTCCCATGGGGGCAGGGGCGGATGGCTACACCTTC
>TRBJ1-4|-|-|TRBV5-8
CASQGRGSEKLFF
TGTGCCAGCCAGGGGCGCGGGAGTGAAAAACTGTTTTTT
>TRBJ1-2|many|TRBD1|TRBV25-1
CASIGQGYGYTF
TGTGCCAGCATCGGACAGGGGTATGGCTACACCTTC
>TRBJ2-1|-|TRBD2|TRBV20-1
CSATSGRSYNEQFF
TGCAGTGCCACTAGCGGGAGGAGCTACAATGAGCAGTTCTTC
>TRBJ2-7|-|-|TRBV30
CAWSVLSEQYF
TGTGCCTGGAGTGTACTTTCGGAGCAGTACTTC
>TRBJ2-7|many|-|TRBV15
CATSTRQNYEQYF
TGTGCCACCAGCACTCGACAGAACTACGAGCAGTACTTC
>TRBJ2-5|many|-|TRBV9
CASSPRVGSRNPPETQYF
TGTGCCAGCAGCCCCCGCGTCGGGTCGAGAAACCCTCCGGAGACCCAGTACTTC
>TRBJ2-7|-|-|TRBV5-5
CASSLDDSPAYGQYF
TGTGCCAGCAGCTTGGACGACAGCCCAGCCTACGGGCAGTACTTC
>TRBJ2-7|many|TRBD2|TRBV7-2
CASSLSRVAGGYEQYF
TGTGCCAGCAGCTTAAGCCGCGTAGCGGGGGGCTACGAGCAGTACTTC
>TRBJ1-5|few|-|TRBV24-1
CATRRDLDSPQHF
TGTGCCACCAGAAGAGATCTCGACAGTCCCCAGCATTTT
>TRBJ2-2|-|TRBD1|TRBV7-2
CASSLEGTGGYTGELFF
TGTGCCAGCAGCTTAGAAGGGACAGGGGGTTACACCGGGGAGCTGTTTTTT